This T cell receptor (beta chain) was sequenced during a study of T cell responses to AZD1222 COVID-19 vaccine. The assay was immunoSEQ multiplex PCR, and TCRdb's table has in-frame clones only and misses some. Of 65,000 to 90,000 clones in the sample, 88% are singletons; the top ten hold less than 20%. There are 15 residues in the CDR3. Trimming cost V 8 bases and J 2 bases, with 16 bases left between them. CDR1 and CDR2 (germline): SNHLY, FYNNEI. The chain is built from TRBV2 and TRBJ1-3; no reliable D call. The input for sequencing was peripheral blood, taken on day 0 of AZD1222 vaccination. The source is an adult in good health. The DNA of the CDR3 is TGTGCCAGCGCCAAAGGTGGCTGGGCTGGAAACACCATATATTTT. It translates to CASAKGGWAGNTIYF.